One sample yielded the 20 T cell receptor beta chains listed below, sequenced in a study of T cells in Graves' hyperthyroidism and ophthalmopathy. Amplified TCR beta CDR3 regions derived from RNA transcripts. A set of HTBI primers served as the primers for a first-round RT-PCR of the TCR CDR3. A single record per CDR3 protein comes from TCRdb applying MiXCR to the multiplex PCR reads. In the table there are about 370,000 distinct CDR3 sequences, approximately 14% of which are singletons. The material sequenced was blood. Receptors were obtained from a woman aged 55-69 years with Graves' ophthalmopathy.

CDR3 in DNA: TGTGCCTGGAGTGCCCATCAGGGGGCGGCTGGAAACACCATATATTTT. Amino acid sequence: CAWSAHQGAAGNTIYF. V usage is TRBV30 and J usage is TRBJ1-3; 8 bases agree with TRBD1. The CDR3 covers 16 residues. The V and J ends lost 1 base and 2 bases, in that order; junction bases with no gene match: 7. CDR1 GTSNPN and CDR2 SVGIG come from the germline V gene (reference sequence). Full variable domain (missing parts from reference TRBV30 and TRBJ1-3): SQTIHQWPATLVQPVGSPLSLECTVEGTSNPNLYWYRQAAGRGLQLLFYSVGIGQISSEVPQNLSASRPQDRQFILSSKKLLLSDSGFYLCAWSAHQGAAGNTIYFGEGSWLTVV.

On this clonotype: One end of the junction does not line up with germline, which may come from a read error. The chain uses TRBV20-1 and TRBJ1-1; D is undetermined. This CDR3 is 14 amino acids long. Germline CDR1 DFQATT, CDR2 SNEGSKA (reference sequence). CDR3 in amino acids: CSAFRPRGVTEASF. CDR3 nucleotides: TGCAGTGCTTTCCGGCCCCGAGGCGTGACTGAAGCTTCCTTT.

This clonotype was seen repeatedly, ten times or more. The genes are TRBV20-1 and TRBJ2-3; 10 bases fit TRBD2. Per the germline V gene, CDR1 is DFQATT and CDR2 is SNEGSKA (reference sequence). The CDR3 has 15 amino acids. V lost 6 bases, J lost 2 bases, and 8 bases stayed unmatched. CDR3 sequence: CSARGAGGPTDTQYF. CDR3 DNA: TGCAGTGCCAGGGGAGCGGGAGGGCCCACAGATACGCAGTATTTT.

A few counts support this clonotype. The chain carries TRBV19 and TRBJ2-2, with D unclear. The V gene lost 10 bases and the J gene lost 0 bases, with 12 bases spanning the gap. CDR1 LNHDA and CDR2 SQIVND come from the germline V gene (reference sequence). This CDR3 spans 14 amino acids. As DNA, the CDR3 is TGTGCCACCCGGACCGCTCCGAACACCGGGGAGCTGTTTTTT. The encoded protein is CATRTAPNTGELFF.

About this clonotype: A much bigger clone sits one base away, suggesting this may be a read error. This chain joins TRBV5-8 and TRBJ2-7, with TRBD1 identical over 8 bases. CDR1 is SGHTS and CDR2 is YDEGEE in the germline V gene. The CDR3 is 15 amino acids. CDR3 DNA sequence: TGTGCCAGCAGCCTCCGACAGGGGAACTCCTACAAGCAGTACTTC. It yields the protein CASSLRQGNSYKQYF.

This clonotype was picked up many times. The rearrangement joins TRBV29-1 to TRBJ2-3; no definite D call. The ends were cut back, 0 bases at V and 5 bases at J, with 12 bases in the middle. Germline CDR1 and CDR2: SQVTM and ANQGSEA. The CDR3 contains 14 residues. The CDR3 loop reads CSVEEARALDTQYF. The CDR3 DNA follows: TGCAGCGTTGAAGAGGCCCGGGCCCTAGATACGCAGTATTTT.

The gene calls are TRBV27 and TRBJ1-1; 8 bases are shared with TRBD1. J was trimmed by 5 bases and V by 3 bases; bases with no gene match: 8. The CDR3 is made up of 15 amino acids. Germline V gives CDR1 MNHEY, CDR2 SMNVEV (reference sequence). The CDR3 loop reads CASSLQGAGGTEAFF. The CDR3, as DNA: TGTGCCAGCAGTTTGCAGGGGGCCGGGGGAACTGAAGCTTTCTTT.

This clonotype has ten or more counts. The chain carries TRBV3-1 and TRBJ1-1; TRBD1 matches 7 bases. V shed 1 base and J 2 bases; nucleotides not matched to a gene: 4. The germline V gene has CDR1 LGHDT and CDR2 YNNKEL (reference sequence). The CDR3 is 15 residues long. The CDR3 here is CASSQAAGGNTEAFF. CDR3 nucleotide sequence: TGTGCCAGCAGCCAAGCGGCAGGGGGAAACACTGAAGCTTTCTTT. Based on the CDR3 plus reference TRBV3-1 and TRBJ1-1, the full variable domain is DTAVSQTPKYLVTQMGNDKSIKCEQNLGHDTMYWYKQDSKKFLKIMFSYNNKELIINETVPNRFSPKSPDKAHLNLHINSLELGDSAVYFCASSQAAGGNTEAFFGQGTRLTVV.

The CDR3, as DNA: TGCAGTGCTAGTCCTTCCGGGACTAGCGGGACAACAGATACGCAGTATTTT. It encodes CSASPSGTSGTTDTQYF. The chain employs TRBV20-1 and TRBJ2-3; TRBD2 matches 13 bases. CDR3 length: 17 amino acids. CDR1 and CDR2 (germline): DFQATT, SNEGSKA (reference sequence). V lost 3 bases to trimming and J lost 3 bases; unmatched junction nucleotides: 9.

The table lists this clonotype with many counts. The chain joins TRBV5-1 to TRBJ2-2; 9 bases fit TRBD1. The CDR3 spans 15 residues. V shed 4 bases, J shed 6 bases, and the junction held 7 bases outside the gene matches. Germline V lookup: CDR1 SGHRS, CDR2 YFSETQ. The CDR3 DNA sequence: TGCGCCAGCAGCACCGGGACAGGGTGGGCCGGGGAGCTGTTTTTT. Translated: CASSTGTGWAGELFF. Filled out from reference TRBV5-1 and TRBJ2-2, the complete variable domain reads KAGVTQTPRYLIKTRGQQVTLSCSPISGHRSVSWYQQTPGQGLQFLFEYFSETQRNKGNFPGRFSGRQFSNSRSEMNVSTLELGDSALYLCASSTGTGWAGELFFGEGSRLTVL.

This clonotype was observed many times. DNA of the CDR3: TGTGCCAGCAGTTTGTCCGGGCCGAACACTGAAGCTTTCTTT. Its translation is CASSLSGPNTEAFF. The chain recombines TRBV28 with TRBJ1-1; unclear D gene. V lost 3 bases, J lost 1 base, and 9 bases lay in between. Germline-derived CDR1 and CDR2 are MDHEN and SYDVKM. The CDR3 has 14 amino acids.

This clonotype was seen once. CDR3 protein: CSARDPAQETQYF. The CDR3 region has the DNA TGCAGTGCTAGAGATCCCGCTCAAGAGACCCAGTACTTC. The V and J genes are TRBV20-1 and TRBJ2-5; D unresolved. V was shortened by 0 bases and J by 2 bases, with 7 bases between the two germline ends. Germline lookup yields CDR1 DFQATT and CDR2 SNEGSKA (reference sequence). The CDR3 is 13 residues long.

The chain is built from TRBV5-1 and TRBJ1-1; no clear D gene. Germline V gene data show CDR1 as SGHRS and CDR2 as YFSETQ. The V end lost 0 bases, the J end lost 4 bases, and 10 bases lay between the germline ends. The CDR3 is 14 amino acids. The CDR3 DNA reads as TGCGCCAGCAGCTTGGTCAGGATTACCACTGAAGCTTTCTTT. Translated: CASSLVRITTEAFF.

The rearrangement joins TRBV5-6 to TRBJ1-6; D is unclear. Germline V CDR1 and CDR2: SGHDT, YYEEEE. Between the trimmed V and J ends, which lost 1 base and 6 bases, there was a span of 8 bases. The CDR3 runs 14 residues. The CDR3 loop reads CASSLRRSNSPLHF. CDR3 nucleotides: TGTGCCAGCAGCTTGAGGAGGAGTAATTCACCCCTCCACTTT.

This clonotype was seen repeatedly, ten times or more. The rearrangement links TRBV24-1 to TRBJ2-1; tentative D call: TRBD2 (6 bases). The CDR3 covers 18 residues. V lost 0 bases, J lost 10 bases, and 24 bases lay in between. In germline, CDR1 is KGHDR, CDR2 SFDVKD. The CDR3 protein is CATSDLLFARGSLEEQFF. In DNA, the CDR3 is TGTGCCACCAGTGATTTGCTATTTGCCCGGGGGTCCCTGGAGGAGCAGTTCTTC.

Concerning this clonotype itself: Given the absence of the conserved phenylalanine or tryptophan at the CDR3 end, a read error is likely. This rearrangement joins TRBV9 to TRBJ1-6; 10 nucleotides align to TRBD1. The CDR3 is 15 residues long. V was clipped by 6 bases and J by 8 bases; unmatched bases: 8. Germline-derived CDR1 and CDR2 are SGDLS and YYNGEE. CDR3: CASTLTGGTDSPLHL. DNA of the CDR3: TGTGCCAGCACCCTGACAGGGGGCACGGATTCACCCCTCCACCTT.

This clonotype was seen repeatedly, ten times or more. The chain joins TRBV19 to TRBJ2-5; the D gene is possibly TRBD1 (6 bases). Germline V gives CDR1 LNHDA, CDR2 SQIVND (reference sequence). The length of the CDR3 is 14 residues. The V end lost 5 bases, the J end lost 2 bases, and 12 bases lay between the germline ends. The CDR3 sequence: CASSSRTVQETQYF. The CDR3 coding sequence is TGTGCCAGTAGTTCTCGGACAGTTCAAGAGACCCAGTACTTC.

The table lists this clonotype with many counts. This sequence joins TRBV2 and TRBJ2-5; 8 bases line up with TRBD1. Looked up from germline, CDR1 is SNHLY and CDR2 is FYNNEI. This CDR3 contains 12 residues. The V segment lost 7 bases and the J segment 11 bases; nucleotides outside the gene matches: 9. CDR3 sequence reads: CASKGQGLLQYF. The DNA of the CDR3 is TGTGCCAGCAAAGGACAGGGTTTGCTACAGTACTTC.

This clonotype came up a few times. The CDR3 is CASYGTGRGETQYF. In DNA, the CDR3 is TGTGCCAGCTATGGGACAGGGAGGGGAGAGACCCAGTACTTC. The chain uses TRBV28 and TRBJ2-5; 9 nucleotides agree with TRBD1. The V gene end was trimmed by 8 bases and the J gene end by 4 bases; junction bases not matched to a gene: 8. This CDR3 spans 14 amino acids. Germline V gene data show CDR1 as MDHEN and CDR2 as SYDVKM.

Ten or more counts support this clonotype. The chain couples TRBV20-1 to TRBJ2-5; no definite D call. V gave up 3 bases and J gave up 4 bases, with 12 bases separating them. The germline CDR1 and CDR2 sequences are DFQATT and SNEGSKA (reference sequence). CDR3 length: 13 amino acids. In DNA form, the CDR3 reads TGCAGTGCTAGGGCACACAGAGGAGAGACCCAGTACTTC. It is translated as CSARAHRGETQYF.